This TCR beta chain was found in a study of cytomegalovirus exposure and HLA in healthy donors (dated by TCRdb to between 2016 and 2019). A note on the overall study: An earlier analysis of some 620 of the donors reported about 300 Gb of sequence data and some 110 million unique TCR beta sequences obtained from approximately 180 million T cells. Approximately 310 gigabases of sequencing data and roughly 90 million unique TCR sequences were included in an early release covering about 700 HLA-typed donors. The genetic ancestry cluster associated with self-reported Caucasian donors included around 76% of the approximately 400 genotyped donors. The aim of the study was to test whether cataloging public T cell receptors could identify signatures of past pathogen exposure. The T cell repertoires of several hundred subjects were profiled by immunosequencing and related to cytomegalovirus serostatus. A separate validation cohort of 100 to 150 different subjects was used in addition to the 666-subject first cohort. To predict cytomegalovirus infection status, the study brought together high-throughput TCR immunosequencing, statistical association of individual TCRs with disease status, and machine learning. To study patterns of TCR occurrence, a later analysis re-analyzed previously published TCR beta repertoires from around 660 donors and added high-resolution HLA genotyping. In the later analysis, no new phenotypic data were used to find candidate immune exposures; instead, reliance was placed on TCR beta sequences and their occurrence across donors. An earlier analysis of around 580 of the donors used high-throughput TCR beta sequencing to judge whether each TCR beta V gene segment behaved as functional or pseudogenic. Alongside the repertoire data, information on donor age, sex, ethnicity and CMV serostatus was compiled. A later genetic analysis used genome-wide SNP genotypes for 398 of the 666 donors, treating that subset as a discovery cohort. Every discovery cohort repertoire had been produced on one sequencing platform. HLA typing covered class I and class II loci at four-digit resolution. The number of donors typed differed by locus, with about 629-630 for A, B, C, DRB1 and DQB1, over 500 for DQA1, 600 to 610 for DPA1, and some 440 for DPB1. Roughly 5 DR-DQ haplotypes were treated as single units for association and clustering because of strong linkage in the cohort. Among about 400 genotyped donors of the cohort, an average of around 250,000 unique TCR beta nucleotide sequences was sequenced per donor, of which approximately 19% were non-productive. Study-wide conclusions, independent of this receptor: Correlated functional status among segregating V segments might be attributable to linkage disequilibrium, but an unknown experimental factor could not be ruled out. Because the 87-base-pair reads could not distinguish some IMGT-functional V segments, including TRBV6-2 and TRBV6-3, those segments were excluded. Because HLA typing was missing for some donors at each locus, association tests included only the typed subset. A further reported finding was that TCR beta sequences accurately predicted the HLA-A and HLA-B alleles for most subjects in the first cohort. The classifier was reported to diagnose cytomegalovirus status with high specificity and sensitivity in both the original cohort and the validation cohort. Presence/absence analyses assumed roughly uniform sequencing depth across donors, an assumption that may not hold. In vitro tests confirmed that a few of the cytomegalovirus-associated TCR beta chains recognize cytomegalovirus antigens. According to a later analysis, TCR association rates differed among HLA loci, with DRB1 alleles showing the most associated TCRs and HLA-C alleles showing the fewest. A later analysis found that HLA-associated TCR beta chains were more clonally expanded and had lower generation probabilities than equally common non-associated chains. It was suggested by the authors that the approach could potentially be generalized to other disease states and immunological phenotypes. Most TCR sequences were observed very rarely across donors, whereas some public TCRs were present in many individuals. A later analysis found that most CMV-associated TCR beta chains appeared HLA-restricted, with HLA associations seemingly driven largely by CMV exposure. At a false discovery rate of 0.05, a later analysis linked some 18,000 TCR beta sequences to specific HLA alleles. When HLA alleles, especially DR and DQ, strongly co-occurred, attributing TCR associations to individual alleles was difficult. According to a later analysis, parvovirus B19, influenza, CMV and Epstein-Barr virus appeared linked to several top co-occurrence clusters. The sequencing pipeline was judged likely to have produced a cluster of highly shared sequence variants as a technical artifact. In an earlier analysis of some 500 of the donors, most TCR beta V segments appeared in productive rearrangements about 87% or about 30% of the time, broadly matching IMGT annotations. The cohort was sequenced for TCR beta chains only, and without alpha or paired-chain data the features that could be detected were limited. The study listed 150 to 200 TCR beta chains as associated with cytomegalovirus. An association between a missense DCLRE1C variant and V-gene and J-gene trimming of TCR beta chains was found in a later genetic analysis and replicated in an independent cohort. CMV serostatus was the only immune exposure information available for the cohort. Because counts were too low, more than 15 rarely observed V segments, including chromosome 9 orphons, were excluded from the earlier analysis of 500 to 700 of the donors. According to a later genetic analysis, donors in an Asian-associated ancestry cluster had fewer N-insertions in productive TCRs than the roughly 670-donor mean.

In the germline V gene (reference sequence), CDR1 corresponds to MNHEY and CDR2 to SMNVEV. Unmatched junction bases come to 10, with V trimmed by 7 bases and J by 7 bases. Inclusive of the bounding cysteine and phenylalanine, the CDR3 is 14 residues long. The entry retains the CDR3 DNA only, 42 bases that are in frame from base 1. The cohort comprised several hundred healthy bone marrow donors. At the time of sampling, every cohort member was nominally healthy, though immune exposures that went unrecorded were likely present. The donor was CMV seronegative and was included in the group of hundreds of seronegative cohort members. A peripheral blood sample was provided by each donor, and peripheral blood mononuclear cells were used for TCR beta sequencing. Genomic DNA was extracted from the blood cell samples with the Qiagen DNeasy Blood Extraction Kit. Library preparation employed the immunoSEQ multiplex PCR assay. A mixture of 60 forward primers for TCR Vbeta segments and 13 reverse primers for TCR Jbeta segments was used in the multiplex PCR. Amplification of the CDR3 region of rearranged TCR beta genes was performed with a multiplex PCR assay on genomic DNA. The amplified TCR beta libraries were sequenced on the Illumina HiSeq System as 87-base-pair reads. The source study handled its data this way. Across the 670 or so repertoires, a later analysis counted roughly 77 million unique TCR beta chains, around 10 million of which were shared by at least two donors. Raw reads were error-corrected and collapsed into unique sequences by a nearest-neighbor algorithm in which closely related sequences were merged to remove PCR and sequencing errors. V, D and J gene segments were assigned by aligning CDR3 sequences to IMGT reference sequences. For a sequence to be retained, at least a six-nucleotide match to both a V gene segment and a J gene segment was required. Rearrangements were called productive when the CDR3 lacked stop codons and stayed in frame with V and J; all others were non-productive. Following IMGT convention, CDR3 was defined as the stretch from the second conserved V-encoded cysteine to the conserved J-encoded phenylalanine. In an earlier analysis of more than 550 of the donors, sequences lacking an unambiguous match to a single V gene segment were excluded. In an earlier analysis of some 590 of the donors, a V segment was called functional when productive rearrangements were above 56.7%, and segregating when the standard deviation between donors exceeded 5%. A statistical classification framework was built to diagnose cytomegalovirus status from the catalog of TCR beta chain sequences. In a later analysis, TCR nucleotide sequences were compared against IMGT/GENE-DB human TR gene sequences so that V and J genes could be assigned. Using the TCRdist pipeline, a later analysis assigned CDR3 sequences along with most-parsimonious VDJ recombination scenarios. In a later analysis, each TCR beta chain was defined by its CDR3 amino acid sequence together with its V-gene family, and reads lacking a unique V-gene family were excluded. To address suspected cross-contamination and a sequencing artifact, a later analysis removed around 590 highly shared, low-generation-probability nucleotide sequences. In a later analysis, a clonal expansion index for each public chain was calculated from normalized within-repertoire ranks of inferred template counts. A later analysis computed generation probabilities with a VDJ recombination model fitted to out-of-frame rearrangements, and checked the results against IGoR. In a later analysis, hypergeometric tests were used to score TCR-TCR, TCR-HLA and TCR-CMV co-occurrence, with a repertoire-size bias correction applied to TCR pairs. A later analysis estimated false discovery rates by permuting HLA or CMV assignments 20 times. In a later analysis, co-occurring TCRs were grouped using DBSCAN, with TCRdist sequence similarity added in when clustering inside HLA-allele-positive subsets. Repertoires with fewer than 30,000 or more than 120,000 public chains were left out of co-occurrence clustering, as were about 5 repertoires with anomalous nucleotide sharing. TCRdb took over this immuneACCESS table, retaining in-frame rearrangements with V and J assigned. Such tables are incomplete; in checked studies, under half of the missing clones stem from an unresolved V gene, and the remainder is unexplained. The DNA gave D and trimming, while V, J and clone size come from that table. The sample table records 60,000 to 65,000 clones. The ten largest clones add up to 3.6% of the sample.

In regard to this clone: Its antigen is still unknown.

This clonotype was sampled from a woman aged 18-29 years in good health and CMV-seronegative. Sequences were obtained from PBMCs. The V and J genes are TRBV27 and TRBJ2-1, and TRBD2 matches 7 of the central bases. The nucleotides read TGTGCCAGCACTCGGACTAGGCACGGAAATGAGCAGTTCTTC. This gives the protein CASTRTRHGNEQFF.